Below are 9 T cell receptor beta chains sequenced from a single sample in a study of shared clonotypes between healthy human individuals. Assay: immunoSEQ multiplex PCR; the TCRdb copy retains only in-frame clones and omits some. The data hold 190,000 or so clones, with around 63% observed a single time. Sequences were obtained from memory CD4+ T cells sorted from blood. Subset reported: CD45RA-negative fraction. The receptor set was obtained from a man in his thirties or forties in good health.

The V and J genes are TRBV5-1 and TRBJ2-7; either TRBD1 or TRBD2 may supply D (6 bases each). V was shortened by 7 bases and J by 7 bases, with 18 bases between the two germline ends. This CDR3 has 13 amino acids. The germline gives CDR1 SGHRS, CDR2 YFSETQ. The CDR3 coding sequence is TGCGCCAGCTCCGAGGGGGGCTCAAGTGAGCAGTACTTC. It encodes CASSEGGSSEQYF.

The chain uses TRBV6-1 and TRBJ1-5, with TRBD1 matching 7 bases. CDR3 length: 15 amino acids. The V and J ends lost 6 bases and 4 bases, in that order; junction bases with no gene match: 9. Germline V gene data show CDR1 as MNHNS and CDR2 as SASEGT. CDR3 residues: CASRLTGQMNQPQHF. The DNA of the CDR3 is TGTGCCAGCAGACTTACGGGACAGATGAATCAGCCCCAGCATTTT.

This chain's CDR3 is CASSLAGSNEQFF. CDR3 sequence (DNA): TGTGCCAGCAGTCTAGCGGGATCAAATGAGCAGTTCTTC. V is TRBV11-3 and J is TRBJ2-1; 9 nucleotides line up with TRBD2. This CDR3 is built from 13 residues. The germline gives CDR1 SGHNT, CDR2 YENEEA. With V trimmed by 6 bases and J by 7 bases, 4 bases remained unmatched.

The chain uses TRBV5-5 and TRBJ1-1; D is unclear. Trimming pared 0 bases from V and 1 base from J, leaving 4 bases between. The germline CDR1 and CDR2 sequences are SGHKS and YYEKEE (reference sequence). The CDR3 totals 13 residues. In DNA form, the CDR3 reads TGTGCCAGCAGCTTGGCGGAGAACACTGAAGCTTTCTTT. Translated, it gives CASSLAENTEAFF.

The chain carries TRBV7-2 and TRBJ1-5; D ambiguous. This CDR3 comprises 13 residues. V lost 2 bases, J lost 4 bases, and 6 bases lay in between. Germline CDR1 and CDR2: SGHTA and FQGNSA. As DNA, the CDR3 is TGTGCCAGCAGCTTACGGGCGAATCAGCCCCAGCATTTT. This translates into CASSLRANQPQHF.

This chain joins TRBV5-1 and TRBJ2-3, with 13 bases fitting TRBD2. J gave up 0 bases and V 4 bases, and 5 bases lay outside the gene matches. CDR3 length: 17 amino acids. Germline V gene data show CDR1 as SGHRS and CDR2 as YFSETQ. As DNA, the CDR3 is TGCGCCAGCAGCACGGGACTAGCGGGAACTAGCACAGATACGCAGTATTTT. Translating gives CASSTGLAGTSTDTQYF.

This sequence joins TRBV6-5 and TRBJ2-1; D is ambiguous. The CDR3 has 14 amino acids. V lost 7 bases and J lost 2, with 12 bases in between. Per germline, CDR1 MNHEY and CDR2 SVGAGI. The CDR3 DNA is TGTGCCAGCAACTCAGCGCTAACCTACAATGAGCAGTTCTTC. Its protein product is CASNSALTYNEQFF.

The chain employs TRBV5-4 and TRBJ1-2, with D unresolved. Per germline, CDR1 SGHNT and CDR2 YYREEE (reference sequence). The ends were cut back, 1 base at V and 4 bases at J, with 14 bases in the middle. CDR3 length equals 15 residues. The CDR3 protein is CASSLFTLDTYGYTF. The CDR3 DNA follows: TGTGCCAGCAGCTTGTTTACCCTTGACACCTATGGCTACACCTTC.

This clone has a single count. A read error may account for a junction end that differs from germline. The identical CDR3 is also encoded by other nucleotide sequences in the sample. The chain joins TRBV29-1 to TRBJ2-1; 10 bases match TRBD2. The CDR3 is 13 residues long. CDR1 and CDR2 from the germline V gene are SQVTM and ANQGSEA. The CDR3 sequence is CSVEGAGGNEQFF. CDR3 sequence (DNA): TGCAGCGTAGAAGGAGCGGGAGGGAATGAGCAGTTCTTC.